A selection of T cell receptor beta chains follows, all from one sample in a study of blood T cell repertoires in COVID-19. Measured with immunoSEQ multiplex PCR; TCRdb has only the in-frame clones, and not every one. The sample holds tens of thousands of clones, around 73% seen once. The sample comprised peripheral blood. Every receptor here comes from a man between 65 and 85 years old with acute or convalescent COVID-19. CDR3s include the opening cysteine and the closing phenylalanine or tryptophan. The D gene is left open where the match is weak. Clone size is stated in some rows and not others, as once, few, many or a class when expanded.

D gene: -
clone size: -
J gene: TRBJ1-1
V gene: TRBV24-1
CDR3 DNA: TGTGCCACCAGTGATCTGGAGGGGACTGAAGCTTTCTTT
CDR3 protein: CATSDLEGTEAFF

D gene: -
clone size: -
J gene: TRBJ1-6
V gene: TRBV9
CDR3 DNA: TGTGCCAGCAGCCGGGGACTGACCTATAATTCACCCCTCCACTTT
CDR3 protein: CASSRGLTYNSPLHF

D gene: -
clone size: -
J gene: TRBJ1-5
V gene: TRBV4-1
CDR3 DNA: TGCGCCAGCAGCCAAGGGGCAGGGGTAAGGAGAGGTCAGCCCCAGCATTTT
CDR3 protein: CASSQGAGVRRGQPQHF

D gene: TRBD2
clone size: -
J gene: TRBJ2-1
V gene: TRBV19
CDR3 DNA: TGTGCCAGTAGTAAACTAGCGGCCCTCTACAATGAGCAGTTCTTC
CDR3 protein: CASSKLAALYNEQFF

D gene: TRBD1
clone size: -
J gene: TRBJ1-3
V gene: TRBV7-8
CDR3 DNA: TGTGCCAGCAGCTTAGTGTCAGGGGGCTCTGGAAACACCATATATTTT
CDR3 protein: CASSLVSGGSGNTIYF

D gene: -
clone size: -
J gene: TRBJ2-7
V gene: TRBV15
CDR3 DNA: TGTGCCACCAGCAGAGCTAACTACGAGCAGTACTTC
CDR3 protein: CATSRANYEQYF

D gene: -
clone size: -
J gene: TRBJ2-7
V gene: TRBV11-2
CDR3 DNA: TGTGCCAGCAGCTTAGGCGCCTACGAGCAGTACTTC
CDR3 protein: CASSLGAYEQYF

D gene: TRBD1
clone size: -
J gene: TRBJ1-4
V gene: TRBV7-6
CDR3 DNA: TGTGCCAGCAGCTTTTCCGGGACAGGGGGCGCGAGCTTCAACGAAAAACTGTTTTTT
CDR3 protein: CASSFSGTGGASFNEKLFF

D gene: TRBD2
clone size: -
J gene: TRBJ2-5
V gene: TRBV28
CDR3 DNA: TGTGCCAGCAGTGGGACTAGCGGAGTCTTGTACCAAGAGACCCAGTACTTC
CDR3 protein: CASSGTSGVLYQETQYF

D gene: -
clone size: -
J gene: TRBJ1-5
V gene: TRBV19
CDR3 DNA: TGTGCCAGTAGTATAGGGGCCAATAGGTTAAGTCAGCCCCAGCATTTT
CDR3 protein: CASSIGANRLSQPQHF

D gene: -
clone size: -
J gene: TRBJ2-6
V gene: TRBV30
CDR3 DNA: TGTGCCTGGAGTGTAAGGGGCCCTTACTCTGGGGCCAACGTCCTGACTTTC
CDR3 protein: CAWSVRGPYSGANVLTF

D gene: -
clone size: medium-sized
J gene: TRBJ1-2
V gene: TRBV14
CDR3 DNA: TGTGCCAGCAGCCAAGATTCCTCGGGGAGTAATGGCTACACCTTC
CDR3 protein: CASSQDSSGSNGYTF

D gene: -
clone size: -
J gene: TRBJ1-2
V gene: TRBV5-1
CDR3 DNA: TGCGCCAGCAGCCCGACCGGGACTCGTGATGGGAATGGCTACACCTTC
CDR3 protein: CASSPTGTRDGNGYTF

D gene: -
clone size: -
J gene: TRBJ2-7
V gene: TRBV29-1
CDR3 DNA: TGCAGCGTTGGAGGGTACGGGGTCCGTAGAAGTAGGGCAACCTACGAGCAGTACTTC
CDR3 protein: CSVGGYGVRRSRATYEQYF

D gene: -
clone size: -
J gene: TRBJ1-2
V gene: TRBV29-1
CDR3 DNA: TGCAGCGTTGAAGATAGTGACAGTTGGGGCTACACCTTC
CDR3 protein: CSVEDSDSWGYTF

D gene: TRBD1
clone size: -
J gene: TRBJ1-1
V gene: TRBV19
CDR3 DNA: TGTGCCAGTAATACAGGGGCCATGAACACTGAAGCTTTCTTT
CDR3 protein: CASNTGAMNTEAFF

D gene: -
clone size: -
J gene: TRBJ2-7
V gene: TRBV11-2
CDR3 DNA: TGTGCCAGCAGCACCGGACTGCACTCCTACGAGCAGTACTTC
CDR3 protein: CASSTGLHSYEQYF

D gene: -
clone size: -
J gene: TRBJ1-1
V gene: TRBV6-4
CDR3 DNA: TGTGCCAGCAGTTCCCCGGGACACGGAGACTACACTGAAGCTTTCTTT
CDR3 protein: CASSSPGHGDYTEAFF

D gene: -
clone size: -
J gene: TRBJ2-7
V gene: TRBV29-1
CDR3 DNA: TGCAGCGTTCTAATTTTGTGGTCTCGGAAGGAGGAGCAGTACTTC
CDR3 protein: CSVLILWSRKEEQYF

D gene: -
clone size: -
J gene: TRBJ2-7
V gene: TRBV18
CDR3 DNA: TGTGCCAGCTCACCACGACACCTCACCTACGAGCAGTACTTC
CDR3 protein: CASSPRHLTYEQYF

D gene: TRBD1
clone size: -
J gene: TRBJ1-5
V gene: TRBV30
CDR3 DNA: TGTGCCTGGAGAGAAACGACAGGGCATCAGCCCCAGCATTTT
CDR3 protein: CAWRETTGHQPQHF

D gene: -
clone size: -
J gene: TRBJ2-1
V gene: TRBV12-3/TRBV12-4
CDR3 DNA: TGTGCCAGCAGTTTGAGCACTGACAATGAGCAGTTCTTC
CDR3 protein: CASSLSTDNEQFF

D gene: TRBD1
clone size: -
J gene: TRBJ2-2
V gene: TRBV30
CDR3 DNA: TGTGCCTGGAGTCTGAGGGCAGGGGGACCAACCGGGGAGCTGTTTTTT
CDR3 protein: CAWSLRAGGPTGELFF

D gene: TRBD2
clone size: -
J gene: TRBJ2-2
V gene: TRBV11-3
CDR3 DNA: TGTGCCAGCAGCATAGCCGGGACTAGCGCCGGGGAGCTGTTTTTT
CDR3 protein: CASSIAGTSAGELFF

D gene: -
clone size: -
J gene: TRBJ2-7
V gene: TRBV9
CDR3 DNA: TGTGCCAGCAGCGTTTTCCCGGGAGTGGCATACGAGCAGTACTTC
CDR3 protein: CASSVFPGVAYEQYF

D gene: -
clone size: -
J gene: TRBJ2-5
V gene: TRBV2
CDR3 DNA: TGTGCCAGCATGGCCGGGCTAGGTCAGGGGACCCAGTACTTC
CDR3 protein: CASMAGLGQGTQYF

D gene: -
clone size: -
J gene: TRBJ1-1
V gene: TRBV4-3
CDR3 DNA: TGCGCCAGCAGCCAAGATAGGCGGGGCAAGAACACTGAAGCTTTCTTT
CDR3 protein: CASSQDRRGKNTEAFF

D gene: TRBD1
clone size: -
J gene: TRBJ1-1
V gene: TRBV3-1/TRBV3-2
CDR3 DNA: TGTGCCAGCAGCCTCGGACAGGGGGTTACTGAAGCTTTCTTT
CDR3 protein: CASSLGQGVTEAFF

D gene: -
clone size: -
J gene: TRBJ1-3
V gene: TRBV7-9
CDR3 DNA: TGTGCCAGCACCAACGTACGGTCTTCTGGAAACACCATATATTTT
CDR3 protein: CASTNVRSSGNTIYF